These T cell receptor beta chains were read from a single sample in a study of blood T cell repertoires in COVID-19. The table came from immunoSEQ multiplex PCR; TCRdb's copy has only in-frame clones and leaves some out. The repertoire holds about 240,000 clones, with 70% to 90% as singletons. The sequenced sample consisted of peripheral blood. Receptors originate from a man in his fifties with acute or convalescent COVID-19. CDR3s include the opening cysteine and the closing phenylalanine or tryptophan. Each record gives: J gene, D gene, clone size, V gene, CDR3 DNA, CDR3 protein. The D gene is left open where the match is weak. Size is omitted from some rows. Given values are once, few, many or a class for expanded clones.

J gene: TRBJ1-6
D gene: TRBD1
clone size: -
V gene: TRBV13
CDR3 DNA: TGTGCCAGCAGCTTAGGCCGCAGGGGGCTTCGTAGCTCCTATAATTCACCCCTCCACTTT
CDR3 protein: CASSLGRRGLRSSYNSPLHF

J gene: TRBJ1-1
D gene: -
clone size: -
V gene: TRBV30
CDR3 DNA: TGTGCCTGGAAGCCAGGGAACACTGAAGCTTTCTTT
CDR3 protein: CAWKPGNTEAFF

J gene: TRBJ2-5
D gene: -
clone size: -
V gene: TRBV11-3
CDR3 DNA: TGTGCCAGCAGCTTAACGGGAGTAGAGACCCAGTACTTC
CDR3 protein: CASSLTGVETQYF

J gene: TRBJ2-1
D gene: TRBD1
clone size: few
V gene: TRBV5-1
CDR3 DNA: TGCGCCAGCAGCTTGGGGCAGGGGGATGAGCAGTTCTTC
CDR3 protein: CASSLGQGDEQFF

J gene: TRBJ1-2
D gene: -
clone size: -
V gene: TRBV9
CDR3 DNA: TGTGCCAGCAGCTCAGTAGGGGGTAGCTATGGCTACACCTTC
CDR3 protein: CASSSVGGSYGYTF

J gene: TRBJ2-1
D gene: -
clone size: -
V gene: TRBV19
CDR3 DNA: TGTGCCAGTAGCCTCGGGAATACAGTGGGGTATAGTTTCGTGCAGTTCTTC
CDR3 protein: CASSLGNTVGYSFVQFF

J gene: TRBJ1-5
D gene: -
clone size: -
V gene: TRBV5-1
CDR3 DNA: TGCGCCAGCAGCTTGCGAGGAAATCAGCCCCAGCATTTT
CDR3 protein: CASSLRGNQPQHF

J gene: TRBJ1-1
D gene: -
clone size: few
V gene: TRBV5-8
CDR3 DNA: TGTGCCAGCAGCTCTAGACCCGTGAACACTGAAGCTTTCTTT
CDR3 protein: CASSSRPVNTEAFF

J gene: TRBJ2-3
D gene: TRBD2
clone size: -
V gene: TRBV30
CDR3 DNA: TGTGCCTGGAGGCTTAGCGGGGGGGCCTCGGATACGCAGTATTTT
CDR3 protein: CAWRLSGGASDTQYF

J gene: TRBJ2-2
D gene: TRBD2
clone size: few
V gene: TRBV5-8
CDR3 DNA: TGTGCCAGCAGCCGGACTAGGACCGGGGAGCTGTTTTTT
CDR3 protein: CASSRTRTGELFF

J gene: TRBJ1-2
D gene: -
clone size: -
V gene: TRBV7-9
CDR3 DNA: TGTGCCAGCAGCTCACCCACGGTGCAATATGGCTACACCTTC
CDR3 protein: CASSSPTVQYGYTF

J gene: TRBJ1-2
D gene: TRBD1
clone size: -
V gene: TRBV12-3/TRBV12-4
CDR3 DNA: TGTGCCAGCAGTTTACACAGGGGCGGCTACACCTTC
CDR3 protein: CASSLHRGGYTF

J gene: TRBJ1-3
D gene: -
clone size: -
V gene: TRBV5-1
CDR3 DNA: TGCGCCAGCAGCTTAAACATAGGACAGTTCTCTGGAAACACCATATATTTT
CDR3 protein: CASSLNIGQFSGNTIYF

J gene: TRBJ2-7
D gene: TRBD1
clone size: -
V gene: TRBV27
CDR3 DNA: TGTGCCAGCAGTTACGTGGGGGACAGAGAGCAGTACTTC
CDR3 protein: CASSYVGDREQYF

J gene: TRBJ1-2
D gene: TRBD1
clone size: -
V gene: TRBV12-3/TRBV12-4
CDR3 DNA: TGTGCCAGCAGCCAAGACAGGGTTTGGGGCTACACCTTC
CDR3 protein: CASSQDRVWGYTF

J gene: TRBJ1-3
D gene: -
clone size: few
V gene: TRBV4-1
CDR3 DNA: TGCGCCAGCAGCCCGCCCTCGGGACAAGGAAACACCATATATTTT
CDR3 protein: CASSPPSGQGNTIYF

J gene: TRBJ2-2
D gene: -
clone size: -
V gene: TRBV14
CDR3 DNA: TGTGCCAGCAGCCAAGTGAGAGCGACGGGAGCTCCCGGGGAGCTGTTTTTT
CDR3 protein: CASSQVRATGAPGELFF

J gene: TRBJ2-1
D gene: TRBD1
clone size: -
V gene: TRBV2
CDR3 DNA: TGTGCCAGCAGGCCCGGGACAGCCTACAATGAGCAGTTCTTC
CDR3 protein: CASRPGTAYNEQFF

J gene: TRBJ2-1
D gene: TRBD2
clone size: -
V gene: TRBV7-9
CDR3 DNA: TGTGCCAGCAGCTTACCGGGACTAGGGAGGAATGAGCAGTTCTTC
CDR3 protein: CASSLPGLGRNEQFF

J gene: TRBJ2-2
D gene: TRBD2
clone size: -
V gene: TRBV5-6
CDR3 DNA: TGTGCCAGCAGCGGGGCGGGAGGGGGCTCCGGGGAGCTGTTTTTT
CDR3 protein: CASSGAGGGSGELFF

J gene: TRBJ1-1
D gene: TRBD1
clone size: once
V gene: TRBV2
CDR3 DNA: TGTGCCAGCAGTGAATGGGGAGACAGGGCCACTGAAGCTTTCTTT
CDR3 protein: CASSEWGDRATEAFF

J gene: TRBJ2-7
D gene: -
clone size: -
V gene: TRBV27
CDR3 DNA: TGTGCCAGCAGTTTATCGGTACAGGGTAGGTACGAGCAGTACTTC
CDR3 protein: CASSLSVQGRYEQYF

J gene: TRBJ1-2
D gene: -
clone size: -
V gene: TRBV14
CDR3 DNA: TGTGCCAGCAGCCAAGCCCCGTTGCGTCTATCTGGCTACACCTTC
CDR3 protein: CASSQAPLRLSGYTF

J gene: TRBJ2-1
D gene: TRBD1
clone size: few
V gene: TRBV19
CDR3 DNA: TGTGCCAGTACGGGACAGATCACCTACAATGAGCAGTTCTTC
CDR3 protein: CASTGQITYNEQFF

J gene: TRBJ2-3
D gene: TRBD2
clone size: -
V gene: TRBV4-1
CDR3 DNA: TGCGCCAGCAGCCAAGAGTCGGGACTAGCGGTCACAGATACGCAGTATTTT
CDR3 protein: CASSQESGLAVTDTQYF

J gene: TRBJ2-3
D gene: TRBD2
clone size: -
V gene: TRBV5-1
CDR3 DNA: TGCGCCAGCAGCCCCGGGGGGGGGAAAGATACGCAGTATTTT
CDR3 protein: CASSPGGGKDTQYF

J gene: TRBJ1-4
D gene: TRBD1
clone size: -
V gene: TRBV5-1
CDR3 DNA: TGCGCCAGCAGCCCAGGTGGGACAGGGCCTAATGAAAAACTGTTTTTT
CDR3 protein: CASSPGGTGPNEKLFF

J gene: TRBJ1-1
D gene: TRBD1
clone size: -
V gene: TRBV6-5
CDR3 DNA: TGTGCCAGCAGTTACGGAGACAGGGTGAACACTGAAGCTTTCTTT
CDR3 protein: CASSYGDRVNTEAFF

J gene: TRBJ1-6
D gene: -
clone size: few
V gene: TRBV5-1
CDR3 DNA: TGCGCCAGCAGCTTCACGGGTGCCAGCTCCTATAATTCACCCCTCCACTTT
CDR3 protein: CASSFTGASSYNSPLHF

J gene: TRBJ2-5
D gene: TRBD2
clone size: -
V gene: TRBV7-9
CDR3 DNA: TGTGCCAGCAGCCCCCCGGGACTAGCGGGGGGGCCTCCCCAAGAGACCCAGTACTTC
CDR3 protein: CASSPPGLAGGPPQETQYF

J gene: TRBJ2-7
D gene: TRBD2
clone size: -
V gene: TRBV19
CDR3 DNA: TGTGCCAGTAGTTCCGGGACTAGTGGAAGCTACGAGCAGTACTTC
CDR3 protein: CASSSGTSGSYEQYF

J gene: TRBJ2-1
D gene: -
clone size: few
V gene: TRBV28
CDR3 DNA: TGTGCCAGCAGACAAACAACTCGGGAGAGCTCCTACAATGAGCAGTTCTTC
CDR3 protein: CASRQTTRESSYNEQFF

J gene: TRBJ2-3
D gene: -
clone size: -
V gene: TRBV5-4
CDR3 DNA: TGTGCCAGCAGCCCTCGGGAGCCAGATACGCAGTATTTT
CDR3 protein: CASSPREPDTQYF

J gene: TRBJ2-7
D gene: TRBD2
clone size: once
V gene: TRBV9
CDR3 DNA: TGTGCCAGCAGCCCTAGCGGGGGCTCCTACGAGCAGTACTTC
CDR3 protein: CASSPSGGSYEQYF

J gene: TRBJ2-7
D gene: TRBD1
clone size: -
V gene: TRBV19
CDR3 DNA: TGTGCCAGTAGTGCCCGGGACAGGGGGCGGGGGGAGCAGTACTTC
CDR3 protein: CASSARDRGRGEQYF

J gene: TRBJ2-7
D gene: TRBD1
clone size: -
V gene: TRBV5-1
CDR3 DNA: TGCGCCAGCACCGTCTACCGGGACAGCCACGAGCAGTACTTC
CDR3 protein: CASTVYRDSHEQYF

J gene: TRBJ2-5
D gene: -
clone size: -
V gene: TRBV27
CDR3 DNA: TGTGCCAGCAGTTTAGCCCAGGGGACGGAGACCCAGTACTTC
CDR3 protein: CASSLAQGTETQYF

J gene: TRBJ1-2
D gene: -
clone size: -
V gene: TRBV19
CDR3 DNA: TGTGCCAGCCAGGACAGCTATGGCTACACCTTC
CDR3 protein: CASQDSYGYTF

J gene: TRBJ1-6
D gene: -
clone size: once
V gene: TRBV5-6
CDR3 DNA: TGTGCCAGCAGCTCTTCCTATAATTCACCCCTCCACTTT
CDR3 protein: CASSSSYNSPLHF

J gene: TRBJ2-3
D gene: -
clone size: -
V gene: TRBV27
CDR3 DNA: TGTGCCAGCAGTCCGATCGGCGGGGCTCCCACAGATACGCAGTATTTT
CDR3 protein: CASSPIGGAPTDTQYF

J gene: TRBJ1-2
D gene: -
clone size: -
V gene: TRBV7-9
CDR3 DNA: TGTGCCAGCGGCCACCCCAGGGATTATGGCTACACCTTC
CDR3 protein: CASGHPRDYGYTF

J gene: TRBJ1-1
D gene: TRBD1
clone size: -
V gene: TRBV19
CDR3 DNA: TGTGCCAGTAGTATGACAGGGATGAACACTGAAGCTTTCTTT
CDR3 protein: CASSMTGMNTEAFF

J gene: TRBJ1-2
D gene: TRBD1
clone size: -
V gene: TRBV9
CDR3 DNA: TGTGCCAGCAGCGGAACCGGGACAGAAGGGTATGGCTACACCTTC
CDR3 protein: CASSGTGTEGYGYTF

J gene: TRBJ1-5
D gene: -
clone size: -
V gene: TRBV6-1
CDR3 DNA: TGTGCCAGCAGTGAAGTTAAGGGTCAGGGTCATCAGCCCCAGCATTTT
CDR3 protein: CASSEVKGQGHQPQHF

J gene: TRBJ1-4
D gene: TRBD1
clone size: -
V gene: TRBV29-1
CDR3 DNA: TGCAGCGTTACACAGGGGGGTGAAAAACTGTTTTTT
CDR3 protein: CSVTQGGEKLFF

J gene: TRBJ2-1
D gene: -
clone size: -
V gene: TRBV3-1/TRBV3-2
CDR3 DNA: TGTGCCAGCAGCCACCGGGATGCTATCCATGAGCAGTTCTTC
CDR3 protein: CASSHRDAIHEQFF

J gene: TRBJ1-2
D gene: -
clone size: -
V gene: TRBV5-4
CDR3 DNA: TGTGCCAGCAGCTTGGTACGGGCGGGCTATGGCTACACCTTC
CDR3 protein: CASSLVRAGYGYTF

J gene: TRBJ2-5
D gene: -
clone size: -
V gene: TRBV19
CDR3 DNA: TGTGCCAGTAGTATAGCTGGGTTAGCCCGGGGAGAGACCCAGTACTTC
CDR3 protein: CASSIAGLARGETQYF

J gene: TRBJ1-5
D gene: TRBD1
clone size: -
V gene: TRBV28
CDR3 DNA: TGTGCCAGCAGACAAATCGGACAGGAATTCAATCAGCCCCAGCATTTT
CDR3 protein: CASRQIGQEFNQPQHF

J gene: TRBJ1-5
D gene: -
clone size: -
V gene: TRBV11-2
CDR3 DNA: TGTGCCAGCAGCTTAGGGTACGGGAGCAATCAGCCCCAGCATTTT
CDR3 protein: CASSLGYGSNQPQHF

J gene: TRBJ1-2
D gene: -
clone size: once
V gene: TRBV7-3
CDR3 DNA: TGTGCCAGCAGCTTAAACCAGGGGACCTCCTATGGCTACACCTTC
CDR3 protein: CASSLNQGTSYGYTF

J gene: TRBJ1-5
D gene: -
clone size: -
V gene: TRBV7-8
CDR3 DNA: TGTGCCAGCAGCTTACCACAGAGAAATCAGCCCCAGCATTTT
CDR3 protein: CASSLPQRNQPQHF

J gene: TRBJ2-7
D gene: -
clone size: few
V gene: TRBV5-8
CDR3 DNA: TGTGCCAGCAGTCTTTACGAGCAGTACTTC
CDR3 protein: CASSLYEQYF